The subject of this entry is one T cell receptor beta chain. This sample is part of a study of blood T cell repertoires in COVID-19. This table comes from immunoSEQ multiplex PCR, and its TCRdb copy is limited to in-frame clones, with some not included. The top ten clones hold roughly 5% of a sample with approximately 250,000 clones, 75% to 85% of them seen once. This CDR3 region has 13 residues. V shed 8 bases, J shed 5 bases, and the junction held 6 bases outside the gene matches. The germline V gene has CDR1 MDHEN and CDR2 SYDVKM. J is TRBJ1-5 and V is TRBV28, with 7 nucleotides matching TRBD1. This sequence was found in a human donor in a cohort sampled during active COVID-19. The sample comprised peripheral blood. The CDR3 DNA reads TGTGCCAGCTCGGACAGGAGAGATCAGCCCCAGCATTTT. It specifies CASSDRRDQPQHF.